Described below is a single TCR beta chain sequence and its context. Only in-frame clones appear in the TCRdb table, and some are missing; sequencing was by immunoSEQ multiplex PCR. The table has around 68,000 clones, 91% seen once. The CDR3 length is 17 residues. Germline CDR1 and CDR2: LGHNA and YSLEER. Trimming left V 0 bases short and J 4 bases short, with 16 bases between. This sample is part of a study of T cell changes during pregnancy in multiple sclerosis. This rearrangement joins TRBV4-3 to TRBJ2-1; the D gene is possibly TRBD2 (6 bases). Sequencing used peripheral blood, obtained after pregnancy. The receptor was isolated from a female donor in good health, enrolled as a control in a pregnancy study. The CDR3 DNA reads as TGCGCCAGCAGCCAAGATGGGGACTCACGTTGGTACAATGAGCAGTTCTTC. Translated, it gives CASSQDGDSRWYNEQFF.